The clone carrying this T cell receptor beta chain was seen many times. Antigen unknown. These data originate in a study of T cells in Graves' hyperthyroidism and ophthalmopathy. Broader study findings: The model made its ophthalmopathy prediction, and onset followed a median approximately six months later. Separation of ophthalmopathy from stable hyperthyroidism was achieved by a 13 V-J model. Blood held most thyroid clonotypes expanded above 0.001 frequency.

The CDR3 regions of TCR beta were amplified from RNA transcripts. An initial round of RT-PCR targeting the TCR CDR3 relied on the HTBI primer set. TCRdb re-analysed the multiplex PCR reads in MiXCR, keeping a single row per CDR3 protein. The sample lists 500,000 to 750,000 distinct CDR3 sequences, around 14% occurring once. Sequencing input: blood. This clonotype was sampled from a woman in her twenties or thirties with Graves' hyperthyroidism.

The CDR3 spells CASSQGQMNTEAFF. Here the CDR3 DNA reads TGTGCCAGCTCACAAGGACAAATGAACACTGAAGCTTTCTTT. The rearrangement links TRBV18 to TRBJ1-1; a possible D gene is TRBD1 (5 bases). Germline V lookup: CDR1 KGHSH, CDR2 LQKENI. Deletions cut 4 bases from V and 0 bases from J, with 9 bases between. This CDR3 spans 14 amino acids.